Given below is one T cell receptor (beta chain) in context. Its antigen is still unknown. These data originate in a study of identical twins. Study outcomes and limitations: Not following the same donors, the study drew its conclusions from cross-sectional statistical analysis. Among monozygotic twins, out-of-frame TCR alpha sharing exceeded what models predicted. Invariant MAIT and iNKT cells are populations that could partly confound zero-insertion analyses. Out-of-frame beta chain sequences displayed weaker excess sharing between twins.

TCRdb reprocessed the 5' RACE reads with MiXCR, giving one entry per CDR3 protein. This repertoire shows some 1,600,000 distinct CDR3 sequences, about 32% found once; its top ten account for roughly 0.3%. Sequencing used cord blood. This clonotype was sampled from a newborn girl in good health.

CDR3 residues: CASSSAPMGGRANEQFF. CDR3 coding DNA: TGTGCCAGCAGTTCGGCTCCCATGGGCGGGAGGGCCAATGAGCAGTTCTTC. V usage is TRBV27 and J usage is TRBJ2-1; 9 bases align to TRBD2. After removal of 4 bases from V and 6 bases from J, the junction contained 13 bases not matched to a gene. CDR1 and CDR2 (germline): MNHEY, SMNVEV (reference sequence). There are 17 residues in the CDR3.